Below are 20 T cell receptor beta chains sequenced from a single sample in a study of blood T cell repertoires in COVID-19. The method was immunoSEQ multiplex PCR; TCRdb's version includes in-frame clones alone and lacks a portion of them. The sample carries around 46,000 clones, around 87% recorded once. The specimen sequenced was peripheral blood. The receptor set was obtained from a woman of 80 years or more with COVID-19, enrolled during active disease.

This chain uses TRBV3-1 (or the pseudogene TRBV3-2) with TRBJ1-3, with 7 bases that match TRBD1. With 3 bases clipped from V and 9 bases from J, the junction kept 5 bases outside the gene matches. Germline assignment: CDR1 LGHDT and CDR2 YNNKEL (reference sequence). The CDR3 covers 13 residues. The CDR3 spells CASSQSRDSTIYF. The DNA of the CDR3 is TGTGCCAGCAGCCAGTCCCGGGACAGCACCATATATTTT.

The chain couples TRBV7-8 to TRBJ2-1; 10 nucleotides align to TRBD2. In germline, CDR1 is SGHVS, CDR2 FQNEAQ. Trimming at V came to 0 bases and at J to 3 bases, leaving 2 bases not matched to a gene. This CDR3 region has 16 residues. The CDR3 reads CASSLASSGGYNEQFF. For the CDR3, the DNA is TGTGCCAGCAGCTTAGCGTCTAGCGGGGGCTACAATGAGCAGTTCTTC.

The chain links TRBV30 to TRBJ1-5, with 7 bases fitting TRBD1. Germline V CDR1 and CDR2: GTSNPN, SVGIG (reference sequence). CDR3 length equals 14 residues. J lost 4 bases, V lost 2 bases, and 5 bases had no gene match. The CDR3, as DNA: TGTGCCTGGAGTAGATTGACAGGGAATCAGCCCCAGCATTTT. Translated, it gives CAWSRLTGNQPQHF.

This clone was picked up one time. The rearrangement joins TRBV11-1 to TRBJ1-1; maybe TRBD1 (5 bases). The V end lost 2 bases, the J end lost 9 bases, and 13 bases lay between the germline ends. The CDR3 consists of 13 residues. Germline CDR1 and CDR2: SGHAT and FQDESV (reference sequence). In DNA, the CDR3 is TGTGCCAGCAGCTTACGGGGACGGGGGAAAGCTTTCTTT. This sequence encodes CASSLRGRGKAFF. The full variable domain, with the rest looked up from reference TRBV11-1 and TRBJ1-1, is EAEVAQSPRYKITEKSQAVAFWCDPISGHATLYWYRQILGQGPELLVQFQDESVVDDSQLPKDRFSAERLKGVDSTLKIQPAELGDSAMYLCASSLRGRGKAFFGQGTRLTVV.

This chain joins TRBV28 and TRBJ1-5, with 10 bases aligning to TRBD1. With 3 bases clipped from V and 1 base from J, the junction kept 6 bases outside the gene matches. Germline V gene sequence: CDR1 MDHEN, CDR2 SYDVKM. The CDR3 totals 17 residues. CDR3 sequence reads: CASSFVGQGLSNQPQHF. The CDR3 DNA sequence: TGTGCCAGCAGTTTCGTGGGACAGGGGTTGAGCAATCAGCCCCAGCATTTT.

The DNA for the CDR3 is TGTGCCAGCTCACCTGGGGGGGGCCGGCAAGAGACCCAGTACTTC. This codes for CASSPGGGRQETQYF. The chain is built from TRBV18 and TRBJ2-5; TRBD2 is a possible D gene (7 bases). Germline V gene lookup returns CDR1 KGHSH and CDR2 LQKENI. The CDR3 totals 15 residues. Trimming took off 3 bases at V and 2 bases at J, with 13 bases between the two ends.

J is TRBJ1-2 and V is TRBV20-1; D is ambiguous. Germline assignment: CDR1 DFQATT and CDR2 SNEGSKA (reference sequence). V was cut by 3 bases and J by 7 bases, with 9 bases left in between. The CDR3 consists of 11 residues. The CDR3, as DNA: TGCAGTGCTAGCGGGTGGGTTGGCTACACCTTC. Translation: CSASGWVGYTF.

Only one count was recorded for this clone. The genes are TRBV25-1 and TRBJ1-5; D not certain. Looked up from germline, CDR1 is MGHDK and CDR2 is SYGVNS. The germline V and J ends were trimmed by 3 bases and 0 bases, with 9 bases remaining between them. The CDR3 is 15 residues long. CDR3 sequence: CASSDGIYSNQPQHF. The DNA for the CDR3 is TGTGCCAGCAGTGACGGGATCTATAGCAATCAGCCCCAGCATTTT.

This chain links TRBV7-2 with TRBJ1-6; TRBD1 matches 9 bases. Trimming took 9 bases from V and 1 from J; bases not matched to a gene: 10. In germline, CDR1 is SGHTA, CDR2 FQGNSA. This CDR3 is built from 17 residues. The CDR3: CASGTGLQGSYNSPLHF. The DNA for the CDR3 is TGTGCCAGTGGGACAGGGTTGCAGGGATCCTATAATTCACCCCTCCACTTT.

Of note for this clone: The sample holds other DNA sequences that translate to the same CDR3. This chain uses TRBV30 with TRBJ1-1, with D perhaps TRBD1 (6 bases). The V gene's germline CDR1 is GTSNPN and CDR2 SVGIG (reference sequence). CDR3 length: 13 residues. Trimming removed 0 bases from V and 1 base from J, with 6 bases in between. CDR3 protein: CAWSVGQNTEAFF. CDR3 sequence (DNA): TGTGCCTGGAGTGTGGGACAGAACACTGAAGCTTTCTTT.

The CDR3 bases are TGTGCCAGCAGCCCCCGGGGGGACCCTCAAGAGACCCAGTACTTC. This sequence encodes CASSPRGDPQETQYF. The chain is built from TRBV13 and TRBJ2-5, with 7 bases that match TRBD2. Trimming at V came to 5 bases and at J to 2 bases, leaving 8 bases not matched to a gene. CDR1 is PRHDT and CDR2 is FYEKMQ in the germline V gene (reference sequence). CDR3 size: 15 residues.

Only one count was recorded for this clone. DNA for the CDR3: TGTGCCAGCAGTGCGGGACACCAAGTCAGGAACACTGAAGCTTTCTTT. This encodes CASSAGHQVRNTEAFF. The rearrangement uses TRBV6-1 and TRBJ1-1; D may be TRBD1 (6 bases). The ends were cut back, 4 bases at V and 1 base at J, with 16 bases in the middle. This CDR3 is 16 amino acids long. The germline CDR1 and CDR2 sequences are MNHNS and SASEGT.

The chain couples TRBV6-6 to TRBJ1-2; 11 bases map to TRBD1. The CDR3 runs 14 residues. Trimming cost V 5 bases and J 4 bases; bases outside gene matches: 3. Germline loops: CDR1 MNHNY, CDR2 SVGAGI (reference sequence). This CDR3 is CASSGTGGRYGYTF. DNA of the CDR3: TGTGCCAGCAGTGGGACAGGGGGGCGCTATGGCTACACCTTC.

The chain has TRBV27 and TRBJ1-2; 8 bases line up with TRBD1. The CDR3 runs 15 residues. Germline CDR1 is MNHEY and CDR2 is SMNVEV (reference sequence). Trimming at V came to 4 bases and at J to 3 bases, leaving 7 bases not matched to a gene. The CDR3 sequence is CASSSHRGEDYGYTF. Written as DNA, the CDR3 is TGTGCCAGCAGTTCCCACAGGGGGGAGGACTATGGCTACACCTTC.

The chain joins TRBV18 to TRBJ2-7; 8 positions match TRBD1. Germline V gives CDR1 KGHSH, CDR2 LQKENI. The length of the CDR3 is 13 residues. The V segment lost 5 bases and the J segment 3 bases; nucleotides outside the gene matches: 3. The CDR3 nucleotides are TGTGCCAGCTCAACGGGACAGGACTACGAGCAGTACTTC. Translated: CASSTGQDYEQYF.

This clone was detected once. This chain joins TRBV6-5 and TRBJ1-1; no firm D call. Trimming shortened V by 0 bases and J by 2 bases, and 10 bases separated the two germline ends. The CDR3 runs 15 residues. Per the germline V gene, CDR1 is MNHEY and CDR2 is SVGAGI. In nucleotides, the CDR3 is TGTGCCAGCAGTTACTCGGTAGGGAGAAACACTGAAGCTTTCTTT. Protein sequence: CASSYSVGRNTEAFF.

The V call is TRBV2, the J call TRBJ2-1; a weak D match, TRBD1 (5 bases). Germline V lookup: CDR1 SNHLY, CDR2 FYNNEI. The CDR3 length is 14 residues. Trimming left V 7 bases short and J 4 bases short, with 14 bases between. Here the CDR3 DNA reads TGTGCCAGCAATCCGCAGGGATTGTACAATGAGCAGTTCTTC. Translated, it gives CASNPQGLYNEQFF.

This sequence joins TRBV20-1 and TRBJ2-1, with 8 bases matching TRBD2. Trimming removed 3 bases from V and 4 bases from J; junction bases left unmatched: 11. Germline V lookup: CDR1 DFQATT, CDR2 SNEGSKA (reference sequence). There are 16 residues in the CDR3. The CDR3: CSASGRGSGGYNEQFF. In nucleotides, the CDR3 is TGCAGTGCTAGTGGCCGTGGGAGCGGGGGATACAATGAGCAGTTCTTC.

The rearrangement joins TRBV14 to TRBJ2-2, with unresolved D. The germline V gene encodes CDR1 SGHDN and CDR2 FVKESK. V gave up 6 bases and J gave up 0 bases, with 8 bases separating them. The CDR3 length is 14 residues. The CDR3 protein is CASRGLANTGELFF. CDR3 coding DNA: TGTGCCAGCAGAGGCCTAGCGAACACCGGGGAGCTGTTTTTT.

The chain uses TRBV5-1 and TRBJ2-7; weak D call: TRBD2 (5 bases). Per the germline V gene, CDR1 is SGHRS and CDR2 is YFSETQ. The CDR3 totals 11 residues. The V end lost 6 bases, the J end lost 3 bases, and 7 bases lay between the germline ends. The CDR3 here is CASNRDYEQYF. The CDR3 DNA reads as TGCGCCAGCAATCGGGACTACGAGCAGTACTTC.